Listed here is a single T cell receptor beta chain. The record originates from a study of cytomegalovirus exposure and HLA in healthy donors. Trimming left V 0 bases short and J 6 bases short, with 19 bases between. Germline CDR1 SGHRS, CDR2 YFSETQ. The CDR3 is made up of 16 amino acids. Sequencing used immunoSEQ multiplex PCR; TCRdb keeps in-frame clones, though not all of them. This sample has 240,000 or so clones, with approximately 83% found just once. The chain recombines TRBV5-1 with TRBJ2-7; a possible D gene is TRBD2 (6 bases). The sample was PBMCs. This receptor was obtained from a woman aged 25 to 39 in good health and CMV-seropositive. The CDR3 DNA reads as TGCGCCAGCAGCTTGGAGGCGGGACTCGTGAGTTTCGAGCAGTACTTC. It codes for CASSLEAGLVSFEQYF.